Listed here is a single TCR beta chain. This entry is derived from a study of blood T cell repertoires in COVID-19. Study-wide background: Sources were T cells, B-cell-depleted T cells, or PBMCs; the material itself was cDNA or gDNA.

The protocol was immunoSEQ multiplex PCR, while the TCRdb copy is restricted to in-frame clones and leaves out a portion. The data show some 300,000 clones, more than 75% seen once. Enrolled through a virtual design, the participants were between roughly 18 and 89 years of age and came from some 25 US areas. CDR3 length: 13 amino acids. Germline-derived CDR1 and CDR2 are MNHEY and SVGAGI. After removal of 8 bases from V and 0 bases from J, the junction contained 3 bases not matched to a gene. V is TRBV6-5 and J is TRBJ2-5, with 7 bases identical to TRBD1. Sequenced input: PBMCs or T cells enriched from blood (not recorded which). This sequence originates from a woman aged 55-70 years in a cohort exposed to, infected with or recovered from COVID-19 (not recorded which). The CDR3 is CASGGQYQETQYF. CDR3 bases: TGTGCCAGCGGGGGACAGTACCAAGAGACCCAGTACTTC.